This is a list of T cell receptor beta chains from one sample in a study of cytomegalovirus exposure and HLA in healthy donors. TCRdb keeps only in-frame clones here, not all; method: immunoSEQ multiplex PCR. The data show 140,000 to 150,000 clones, approximately 67% seen once. Source material: PBMCs. Receptor source: an older woman in good health and CMV-seronegative. CDR3s include the opening cysteine and the closing phenylalanine or tryptophan. Each record gives: J gene, D gene, clone size, V gene, CDR3 protein, CDR3 DNA. D genes are given only for firm matches. Clone size is given for some rows only: seen once, a few or many times, or a class if the clone is expanded.

J: TRBJ2-5
D: TRBD1
size: few
V: TRBV5-4
CDR3: CASSPRDSLETQYF
DNA: TGTGCCAGCAGCCCGAGGGACAGTCTTGAGACCCAGTACTTC

J: TRBJ2-7
D: TRBD2
size: -
V: TRBV9
CDR3: CASSATSAGGTYEQYF
DNA: TGTGCCAGCAGCGCCACTTCCGCGGGGGGTACCTACGAGCAGTACTTC

J: TRBJ1-1
D: -
size: -
V: TRBV28
CDR3: CASSETGRGNTEAFF
DNA: TGTGCCAGCAGTGAAACAGGGAGGGGGAACACTGAAGCTTTCTTT

J: TRBJ2-5
D: -
size: few
V: TRBV5-1
CDR3: CASSLTGNQETQYF
DNA: TGCGCCAGCAGCCTCACAGGGAACCAAGAGACCCAGTACTTC

J: TRBJ2-5
D: -
size: -
V: TRBV7-3
CDR3: CASSLTSRSGETQYF
DNA: TGTGCCAGCAGCTTAACGTCGCGCAGCGGGGAGACCCAGTACTTC

J: TRBJ2-2
D: -
size: -
V: TRBV19
CDR3: CASAAESGTGELFF
DNA: TGTGCCAGCGCAGCGGAGTCCGGCACCGGGGAGCTGTTTTTT

J: TRBJ1-4
D: -
size: -
V: TRBV5-1
CDR3: CASGPGWGNEKLFF
DNA: TGCGCCAGCGGCCCGGGCTGGGGCAATGAAAAACTGTTTTTT

J: TRBJ2-7
D: TRBD2
size: once
V: TRBV9
CDR3: CASSVGGTSDYEQYF
DNA: TGTGCCAGCAGCGTAGGTGGGACTAGCGACTACGAGCAGTACTTC

J: TRBJ2-1
D: -
size: -
V: TRBV19
CDR3: CASSIGTRRDEQFF
DNA: TGTGCCAGTAGTATAGGTACTAGACGGGATGAGCAGTTCTTC

J: TRBJ1-4
D: TRBD1
size: -
V: TRBV19
CDR3: CASSRAQGALSEKLFF
DNA: TGTGCCAGTAGTAGGGCACAGGGGGCGCTTTCTGAAAAACTGTTTTTT

J: TRBJ2-1
D: TRBD2
size: few
V: TRBV9
CDR3: CASSVGSQRGYNEQFF
DNA: TGTGCCAGCAGCGTAGGTTCCCAGCGGGGGTACAATGAGCAGTTCTTC

J: TRBJ2-7
D: -
size: few
V: TRBV7-2
CDR3: CASSPVRVSYEQYF
DNA: TGTGCCAGCAGCCCCGTCCGGGTATCCTACGAGCAGTACTTC

J: TRBJ2-3
D: TRBD2
size: -
V: TRBV7-2
CDR3: CASSTTGTSVRTDTQYF
DNA: TGTGCCAGCAGTACAACCGGGACTAGCGTTAGGACAGATACGCAGTATTTT

J: TRBJ2-7
D: TRBD1
size: -
V: TRBV29-1
CDR3: CSVDGAGGYEQYF
DNA: TGCAGCGTTGATGGGGCAGGGGGCTACGAGCAGTACTTC

J: TRBJ2-7
D: -
size: -
V: TRBV14
CDR3: CASSPRVLYEQYF
DNA: TGTGCCAGCAGCCCCCGGGTCTTATACGAGCAGTACTTC

J: TRBJ2-4
D: -
size: -
V: TRBV7-9
CDR3: CSSSLDMTIQYF
DNA: TGTTCCAGCAGTTTGGACATGACCATTCAGTACTTC

J: TRBJ1-2
D: TRBD1
size: -
V: TRBV7-8
CDR3: CASSLARTGGGYTF
DNA: TGTGCCAGCAGCTTAGCCCGGACAGGGGGAGGCTACACCTTC

J: TRBJ2-6
D: -
size: -
V: TRBV19
CDR3: CASSVQGTAGANVLTF
DNA: TGTGCCAGTAGCGTACAAGGGACTGCTGGGGCCAACGTCCTGACTTTC

J: TRBJ2-3
D: TRBD2
size: -
V: TRBV9
CDR3: CASASGRIPDTQYF
DNA: TGTGCCAGCGCGAGCGGGAGGATCCCAGATACGCAGTATTTT

J: TRBJ1-2
D: TRBD1
size: -
V: TRBV13
CDR3: CASSLDTGGRNGYTF
DNA: TGTGCCAGCAGCTTAGACACAGGGGGGAGGAATGGCTACACCTTC

J: TRBJ1-5
D: TRBD1
size: -
V: TRBV6-5
CDR3: CASSVQGTGDQPQHF
DNA: TGTGCCAGCAGTGTACAGGGGACGGGGGATCAGCCCCAGCATTTT

J: TRBJ2-1
D: TRBD2
size: -
V: TRBV7-6
CDR3: CASSLAKLAGGPNEQFF
DNA: TGTGCCAGCAGCTTAGCCAAACTAGCGGGGGGGCCTAATGAGCAGTTCTTC

J: TRBJ2-7
D: -
size: -
V: TRBV5-1
CDR3: CASSLEQPPYEQYF
DNA: TGCGCCAGCAGCTTGGAACAGCCCCCCTACGAGCAGTACTTC

J: TRBJ2-7
D: TRBD1
size: -
V: TRBV7-9
CDR3: CASSPGTASSYEQYF
DNA: TGTGCCAGCAGCCCGGGGACAGCGAGCTCCTACGAGCAGTACTTC

J: TRBJ1-1
D: TRBD1
size: -
V: TRBV6-5
CDR3: CASSVDRGRDEAFF
DNA: TGTGCCAGCAGCGTCGACAGGGGGCGGGATGAAGCTTTCTTT

J: TRBJ2-5
D: -
size: -
V: TRBV7-8
CDR3: CASSLAGETQYF
DNA: TGTGCCAGCAGCTTAGCCGGAGAGACCCAGTACTTC

J: TRBJ2-6
D: -
size: -
V: TRBV27
CDR3: CASTHSGANVLTF
DNA: TGTGCCAGCACCCACTCTGGGGCCAACGTCCTGACTTTC

J: TRBJ2-1
D: TRBD1
size: -
V: TRBV7-9
CDR3: CASSLGDRGRGNEQFF
DNA: TGTGCCAGCAGCTTAGGAGACAGGGGCAGGGGCAATGAGCAGTTCTTC

J: TRBJ1-2
D: TRBD1
size: -
V: TRBV19
CDR3: CASSLLPGQGSNYGYTF
DNA: TGTGCCAGTAGCCTCCTCCCGGGACAGGGTTCTAACTATGGCTACACCTTC

J: TRBJ2-5
D: TRBD1
size: -
V: TRBV28
CDR3: CASSFKGAFQETQYF
DNA: TGTGCCAGCAGTTTCAAGGGGGCCTTTCAAGAGACCCAGTACTTC

J: TRBJ1-4
D: -
size: -
V: TRBV19
CDR3: CASSIKAAAFATNEKLFF
DNA: TGTGCCAGTAGTATAAAGGCGGCAGCATTTGCAACTAATGAAAAACTGTTTTTT

J: TRBJ2-7
D: -
size: -
V: TRBV19
CDR3: CASSIGISYEQYF
DNA: TGTGCCAGTAGTATAGGAATTTCCTACGAGCAGTACTTC

J: TRBJ2-1
D: TRBD2
size: few
V: TRBV7-2
CDR3: CASSFWSGTSGNEQFF
DNA: TGTGCCAGCAGCTTTTGGAGCGGGACCTCGGGAAATGAGCAGTTCTTC

J: TRBJ2-7
D: TRBD2
size: few
V: TRBV4-3
CDR3: CASSQEVAGAKNYEQYF
DNA: TGCGCCAGCAGCCAAGAGGTAGCGGGGGCGAAAAACTACGAGCAGTACTTC

J: TRBJ2-5
D: TRBD2
size: -
V: TRBV5-1
CDR3: CASKAAGGFQETQYF
DNA: TGCGCCAGCAAGGCAGCGGGGGGCTTCCAAGAGACCCAGTACTTC

J: TRBJ1-4
D: -
size: -
V: TRBV19
CDR3: CASSMDSSNEKLFF
DNA: TGTGCCAGTAGTATGGACAGCTCTAATGAAAAACTGTTTTTT

J: TRBJ1-5
D: -
size: -
V: TRBV5-8
CDR3: CASKEGGAQPQHF
DNA: TGTGCCAGCAAGGAGGGAGGCGCTCAGCCCCAGCATTTT

J: TRBJ2-5
D: TRBD2
size: -
V: TRBV5-1
CDR3: CASSLVGGGAGETQYF
DNA: TGCGCCAGCAGCTTGGTTGGCGGGGGGGCCGGGGAGACCCAGTACTTC

J: TRBJ1-5
D: -
size: few
V: TRBV7-6
CDR3: CASSLGDRNQPQHF
DNA: TGTGCCAGCAGCTTAGGAGACAGGAATCAGCCCCAGCATTTT

J: TRBJ1-2
D: TRBD1
size: -
V: TRBV19
CDR3: CASSMGQNYGYTF
DNA: TGTGCCAGTAGTATGGGACAGAACTATGGCTACACCTTC

J: TRBJ1-2
D: -
size: -
V: TRBV6-1
CDR3: CASSNRDYTF
DNA: TGTGCCAGCAGTAACCGGGATTACACCTTC

J: TRBJ2-1
D: -
size: once
V: TRBV5-4
CDR3: CASSPGLIDNEQFF
DNA: TGTGCCAGCAGCCCCGGGTTAATAGACAATGAGCAGTTCTTC

J: TRBJ1-1
D: -
size: few
V: TRBV9
CDR3: CASSGVGSAEAFF
DNA: TGTGCCAGCAGCGGGGTAGGGAGCGCTGAAGCTTTCTTT

J: TRBJ2-5
D: -
size: few
V: TRBV2
CDR3: CASSNDYLETQYF
DNA: TGTGCCAGCAGTAACGACTACCTAGAGACCCAGTACTTC

J: TRBJ1-1
D: TRBD1
size: -
V: TRBV19
CDR3: CASTNRGNPKMNTEAFF
DNA: TGTGCCAGTACCAACAGGGGAAACCCCAAAATGAACACTGAAGCTTTCTTT

J: TRBJ2-5
D: TRBD2
size: few
V: TRBV7-3
CDR3: CASSLSGGGEETQYF
DNA: TGTGCCAGCAGCTTAAGCGGGGGAGGCGAAGAGACCCAGTACTTC

J: TRBJ2-3
D: TRBD2
size: few
V: TRBV7-3
CDR3: CASSFLSGTSGRARTDTQYF
DNA: TGTGCCAGCAGCTTCTTGTCCGGGACTAGCGGGAGGGCGCGAACAGATACGCAGTATTTT

J: TRBJ1-2
D: TRBD1
size: -
V: TRBV6-6
CDR3: CASSYRPGQSLYGYTF
DNA: TGTGCCAGCAGTTACCGACCGGGACAGTCCCTCTATGGCTACACCTTC

J: TRBJ2-5
D: -
size: -
V: TRBV7-8
CDR3: CASSEYRAGETQYF
DNA: TGTGCCAGCAGCGAGTACAGGGCCGGAGAGACCCAGTACTTC

J: TRBJ1-1
D: -
size: -
V: TRBV11-2
CDR3: CASSLGAPVNTEAFF
DNA: TGTGCCAGCAGCTTAGGGGCCCCCGTGAACACTGAAGCTTTCTTT

J: TRBJ1-1
D: TRBD1
size: -
V: TRBV9
CDR3: CASSGLGTGRDTEAFF
DNA: TGTGCCAGCAGCGGACTCGGGACAGGTCGGGACACTGAAGCTTTCTTT

J: TRBJ2-3
D: -
size: -
V: TRBV10-3
CDR3: CAISRGGSSTDTQYF
DNA: TGTGCCATCAGCCGAGGAGGGAGTAGCACAGATACGCAGTATTTT

J: TRBJ2-3
D: -
size: few
V: TRBV2
CDR3: CASSGLGGEADTQYF
DNA: TGTGCCAGCAGCGGACTCGGAGGGGAGGCAGATACGCAGTATTTT

J: TRBJ2-5
D: -
size: -
V: TRBV7-2
CDR3: CASSVDGGPQETQYF
DNA: TGTGCCAGCAGCGTGGACGGGGGGCCCCAAGAGACCCAGTACTTC

J: TRBJ1-2
D: -
size: -
V: TRBV19
CDR3: CASSIVQFYGYTF
DNA: TGTGCCAGTAGTATAGTTCAATTCTACGGCTACACCTTC